The 2 T cell receptor beta chains presented below share a single source sample, sequenced in a study of shared clonotypes between healthy human individuals. Produced via immunoSEQ multiplex PCR; TCRdb's table is partial and in-frame only. The sample comprises roughly 2.5 million clones, more than 90% of which are singletons, and under 0.15% rests with the top ten. Sequencing used naive CD4+ T cells sorted from blood. Subset indicated: CD45RA+ positively selected. The receptors derive from a man aged 18 to 35 in good health.

This rearrangement joins TRBV11-3 to TRBJ2-7; TRBD1 agrees at 7 bases. The CDR3 length is 14 residues. The germline V gene has CDR1 SGHNT and CDR2 YENEEA. The ends lost 5 bases at V and 0 bases at J; junction bases unmatched: 4. The CDR3 loop is CASSRDSSSYEQYF. Written as DNA, the CDR3 is TGTGCCAGCAGCCGGGACAGCTCCTCCTACGAGCAGTACTTC.

CDR3 DNA: TGTGCCAGCAGACCCGAGCCCACCGGGGAGCTGTTTTTT. Encoded protein: CASRPEPTGELFF. The genes are TRBV7-2 and TRBJ2-2; D unresolved. CDR1 SGHTA and CDR2 FQGNSA come from the germline V gene. This CDR3 comprises 13 residues. V was trimmed by 6 bases and J by 4 bases, leaving 9 bases between them.